These 17 T cell receptor beta chains came from one sample sequenced in a study of T-cell memory formation after mild COVID-19. Using its own MiXCR run on the 5' RACE reads, TCRdb lists one record per CDR3 protein. This table holds around 200,000 distinct CDR3 sequences, around 9.5% found once. The sample comprised PBMCs or a T cell subset sorted from them (not recorded which). These receptors were collected from a man aged 18 to 35 who had mild COVID-19 (a few samples of this study predate the infection). Cell type and time point are not known.

Only a few counts were recorded for this clonotype. The rearrangement joins TRBV4-3 to TRBJ2-1; a weak D match, TRBD2 (6 bases). Germline CDR1 LGHNA, CDR2 YSLEER. The CDR3 length is 17 residues. The V and J ends lost 0 bases and 8 bases respectively, with 20 bases between them. DNA of the CDR3: TGCGCCAGCAGCCAAGATCTACCGGGACTGGGACGCGATGAGCAGTTCTTC. Its protein product is CASSQDLPGLGRDEQFF.

This clonotype was seen only a few times. The V call is TRBV19, the J call TRBJ2-2, with 13 bases aligning to TRBD2. This CDR3 is built from 18 residues. Trimming took 8 bases from V and 0 from J; bases not matched to a gene: 9. The germline gives CDR1 LNHDA, CDR2 SQIVND (reference sequence). The CDR3 DNA reads as TGTGCCAGTTCTCTGACTAGCGGGGGGACCGCGAACACCGGGGAGCTGTTTTTT. As protein: CASSLTSGGTANTGELFF.

Only a few counts were recorded for this clonotype. This rearrangement joins TRBV5-4 to TRBJ2-6, with D possibly called TRBD1 or TRBD2 (5 bases each). This CDR3 contains 16 residues. V was trimmed by 4 bases and J by 0 bases, leaving 11 bases between them. Germline loops: CDR1 SGHNT, CDR2 YYREEE (reference sequence). The CDR3 bases are TGTGCCAGCAGCCCGGGACGGAACTCTGGGGCCAACGTCCTGACTTTC. Its protein is CASSPGRNSGANVLTF.

This clonotype has just a few counts. This chain connects TRBV5-1 to TRBJ2-1; weak D call: TRBD1 (6 bases). The CDR3 spans 16 residues. CDR1 and CDR2 (germline): SGHRS, YFSETQ. V gave up 3 bases and J gave up 4 bases, with 17 bases separating them. CDR3 residues: CASSWDLQGGYNEQFF. CDR3 sequence (DNA): TGCGCCAGCAGCTGGGACCTACAGGGTGGGTACAATGAGCAGTTCTTC. The whole variable domain, remainder taken from reference TRBV5-1 and TRBJ2-1, is KAGVTQTPRYLIKTRGQQVTLSCSPISGHRSVSWYQQTPGQGLQFLFEYFSETQRNKGNFPGRFSGRQFSNSRSEMNVSTLELGDSALYLCASSWDLQGGYNEQFFGPGTRLTVL.

The chain couples TRBV5-5 to TRBJ1-4; D gene uncertain. CDR3 length equals 16 residues. From germline, CDR1 is SGHKS and CDR2 YYEKEE (reference sequence). Trimming took 6 bases from V and 0 from J, leaving 15 bases between them. This CDR3 reads CASTLIPPPTNEKLFF. The CDR3 DNA follows: TGTGCCAGCACCCTGATCCCACCTCCAACTAATGAAAAACTGTTTTTT.

This clonotype was observed a few times. V gene TRBV11-2 combines with J gene TRBJ2-3; no definite D call. The germline V gene encodes CDR1 SGHAT and CDR2 FQNNGV. The CDR3 is made up of 14 amino acids. V lost 7 bases to trimming and J lost 2 bases, with 13 bases between them. For the CDR3, the DNA is TGTGCCAGCACCTCGGGTGCTGCCACAGATACGCAGTATTTT. Its translation: CASTSGAATDTQYF.

The CDR3 spells CSVLGALPYGYTF. The CDR3 DNA is TGCAGTGTCCTGGGGGCGCTACCCTATGGCTACACCTTC. V usage is TRBV20-1 and J usage is TRBJ1-2, with a tentative D call TRBD1 (6 bases). Trimming stripped 7 bases from V and 4 bases from J, with 16 bases between. From germline, CDR1 is DFQATT and CDR2 SNEGSKA (reference sequence). CDR3 length: 13 amino acids.

This clonotype was counted a few times. The V call is TRBV5-1, the J call TRBJ2-3; 10 positions match TRBD2. This CDR3 has 17 amino acids. Germline V gene data show CDR1 as SGHRS and CDR2 as YFSETQ. V shed 4 bases and J 0 bases; nucleotides not matched to a gene: 8. Here the CDR3 reads CASSDYSGGMSTDTQYF. CDR3 sequence (DNA): TGCGCCAGCAGCGACTATAGCGGGGGGATGAGCACAGATACGCAGTATTTT.

This clonotype occurred many times. V is TRBV5-1 and J is TRBJ2-2; no clear D. This CDR3 is built from 13 residues. Germline V gives CDR1 SGHRS, CDR2 YFSETQ. V dropped 0 bases and J dropped 5 bases, with 5 bases sitting between them. The CDR3 region is CASSLGPTGELFF. CDR3 in DNA: TGCGCCAGCAGCTTGGGACCGACCGGGGAGCTGTTTTTT.

This clonotype came up a few times. The chain has TRBV7-3 and TRBJ2-2; D assignment may be TRBD1 or TRBD2 (5 bases each). The CDR3 is made up of 17 amino acids. Between the trimmed V and J ends, which lost 5 bases and 1 base, there was a span of 17 bases. Germline CDR1 reads SGHTA; CDR2 reads FQGTGA. CDR3 sequence (DNA): TGTGCCAGCAGCCTCAACGCCGGGACCGGGAACACCGGGGAGCTGTTTTTT. Its protein product is CASSLNAGTGNTGELFF.

This clonotype was recorded a few times. The J gene is TRBJ2-1, the V gene TRBV11-2; D not resolved. This CDR3 has 11 amino acids. CDR1 and CDR2 from the germline V gene are SGHAT and FQNNGV. Trimming cost V 5 bases and J 8 bases, with 7 bases left between them. CDR3 region: CASSKGYEQFF. The CDR3 DNA follows: TGTGCCAGCAGCAAAGGGTATGAGCAGTTCTTC.

This chain uses TRBV6-5 with TRBJ2-1; 7 bases align to TRBD2. Germline values: CDR1 MNHEY, CDR2 SVGAGI. The CDR3 has 18 amino acids. V trimming: 5 bases; J trimming: 7 bases; junction bases outside the gene matches: 20. The CDR3 region has the DNA TGTGCCAGCAGTCAGGGCCCTCCCGTAGGGACGCGGGGGAATGAGCAGTTCTTC. Protein sequence: CASSQGPPVGTRGNEQFF.

This clonotype has a count of ten or more. The rearrangement joins TRBV29-1 to TRBJ2-2; the D is unclear. This CDR3 is built from 12 residues. Germline lookup yields CDR1 SQVTM and CDR2 ANQGSEA. For the CDR3, the DNA is TGCAGTGTCTATACGGCCACCGGGGAGCTGTTTTTT. Encoded protein: CSVYTATGELFF.

The CDR3 region has the DNA TGCGCCAGCCACCGACGGGGGGGGTCCAATGAGCAGTTCTTC. It codes for CASHRRGGSNEQFF. The chain couples TRBV5-1 to TRBJ2-1, with 8 bases that match TRBD2. The CDR3 length is 14 residues. The trim removed 7 bases at V and 6 bases at J, leaving 9 bases unmatched. Germline CDR1 reads SGHRS; CDR2 reads YFSETQ.

There are a few counts of this clonotype. The V and J genes are TRBV29-1 and TRBJ1-1; a weak D match, TRBD1 (6 bases). The V gene lost 6 bases and the J gene lost 4 bases, with 21 bases spanning the gap. Germline loops: CDR1 SQVTM, CDR2 ANQGSEA. This CDR3 region has 15 residues. The DNA of the CDR3 is TGCAGCGTCCGCCGGCAGGACCAGGGGACCACTGAAGCTTTCTTT. Its translation is CSVRRQDQGTTEAFF.

The genes are TRBV4-2 and TRBJ2-1; D is tentatively TRBD1 or TRBD2 (5 bases each). Trimming took off 2 bases at V and 5 bases at J, with 22 bases between the two ends. Germline lookup yields CDR1 LGHNA and CDR2 YNFKEQ. The CDR3 has 18 residues. The CDR3 sequence is CASSQPTVRQWDHNEQFF. In nucleotides, the CDR3 is TGTGCCAGCAGCCAACCCACCGTCCGACAGTGGGACCACAATGAGCAGTTCTTC.

This chain connects TRBV3-1 to TRBJ2-1; 9 bases align to TRBD1. CDR1 and CDR2 from the germline V gene are LGHDT and YNNKEL (reference sequence). J lost 15 bases, V lost 0 bases, and 6 bases had no gene match. There are 13 residues in the CDR3. The CDR3 DNA is TGTGCCAGCAGCCAAGATCCGGGGACAGGGCTGTTCTTC. As protein: CASSQDPGTGLFF.